This entry is about one T cell receptor beta chain. The antigen is unknown. This sample is part of a study of identical twins. TCRdb itself ran the 5' RACE reads through MiXCR, one entry per CDR3 protein. The sample lists just under 650,000 distinct CDR3 sequences, less than 9% occurring once. Study observations and caveats: Models came in too low on out-of-frame TCR alpha sharing in monozygotic twins. Weaker excess twin sharing was observed in beta out-of-frame sequences.

The germline V gene has CDR1 PRHDT and CDR2 FYEKMQ (reference sequence). The V gene lost 0 bases and the J gene lost 6 bases, with 8 bases spanning the gap. The CDR3 spans 13 residues. The sample was also linked to a second study, of yellow fever vaccine responses in identical twins.

The receptor was isolated from a woman under 30 in good health. The rearrangement uses TRBV13 and TRBJ1-1; D remains unclear. Sequencing input: PBMCs. In DNA, the CDR3 is TGTGCCAGCAGCTTAGGCCCCACTGCTGAAGCTTTCTTT. It encodes CASSLGPTAEAFF.